This T cell receptor beta chain was captured by sequencing in a study of T cell responses to AZD1222 COVID-19 vaccine. Study-level background: Doses given second, at about 4 or about 12 weeks, were pooled. Study-level results: CD4 TCRs linked to vaccination spanned spike, dominating at 160-218 and 743-854. At baseline, just six AZD1222 recipients tested seropositive. Repertoire sampling happened only post peak T cell response.

The repertoire was sequenced with immunoSEQ multiplex PCR; TCRdb's copy has only in-frame clones and lacks some. The table has about 140,000 clones, roughly 80% seen once. In regard to this clone: Its specificity is not known.

With V trimmed by 5 bases and J by 0 bases, 11 bases remained unmatched. The CDR3 loop spans 19 amino acids. CDR1 and CDR2 from the germline V gene are SGHTA and FQGNSA. Sequenced here: peripheral blood, sampled on day 0 of AZD1222 vaccination. The gene calls are TRBV7-2 and TRBJ2-1; TRBD2 agrees at 12 bases. This TCR came from an adult in good health. CDR3 amino acids: CASSPVGLAGLSSYNEQFF. The CDR3 nucleotides read TGTGCCAGCAGCCCGGTAGGACTAGCGGGGCTGAGCTCCTACAATGAGCAGTTCTTC.